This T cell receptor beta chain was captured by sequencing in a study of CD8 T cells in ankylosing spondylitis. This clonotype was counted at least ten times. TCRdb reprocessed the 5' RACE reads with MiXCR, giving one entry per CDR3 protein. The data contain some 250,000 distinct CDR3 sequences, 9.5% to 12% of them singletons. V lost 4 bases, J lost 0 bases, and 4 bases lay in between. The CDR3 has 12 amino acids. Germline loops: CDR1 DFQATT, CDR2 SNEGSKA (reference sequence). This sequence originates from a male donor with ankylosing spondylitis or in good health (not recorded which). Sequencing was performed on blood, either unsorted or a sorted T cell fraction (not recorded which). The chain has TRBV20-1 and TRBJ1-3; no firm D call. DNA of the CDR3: TGCAGTGCTACAGACTCTGGAAACACCATATATTTT. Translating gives CSATDSGNTIYF.